The sequence of this T cell receptor (beta chain) was determined in a study of radiation and T cells in renal cell carcinoma. Study-wide results and limits: Without pretreatment biopsies, baseline tumor clonotype presence was undetermined.

This table comes from immunoSEQ multiplex PCR, and its TCRdb copy is limited to in-frame clones, with some not included. The profile shows 150,000 or so clones, 88% of them singletons. The time point is: blood 4 weeks post-SBRT, at nephrectomy. As for treatment: 15 Gy SBRT to primary tumor, nephrectomy 4 weeks later. Regarding this clone: Its antigen remains unknown.

The source material was blood, sampled from a patient whose treatment included radiotherapy and nephrectomy. The TCR was taken from a woman aged 45-60 years with renal cell carcinoma.

CDR3 in amino acids: CASSPRARVTGELFF. CDR3 sequence (DNA): TGTGCCAGCAGCCCCCGTGCGAGGGTTACCGGGGAGCTGTTTTTT. The V gene is TRBV7-2, the J gene TRBJ2-2; D perhaps matches TRBD2 (5 bases). The CDR3 covers 15 residues. The V and J ends lost 5 bases and 5 bases respectively, with 15 bases between them. The germline CDR1 and CDR2 sequences are SGHTA and FQGNSA.